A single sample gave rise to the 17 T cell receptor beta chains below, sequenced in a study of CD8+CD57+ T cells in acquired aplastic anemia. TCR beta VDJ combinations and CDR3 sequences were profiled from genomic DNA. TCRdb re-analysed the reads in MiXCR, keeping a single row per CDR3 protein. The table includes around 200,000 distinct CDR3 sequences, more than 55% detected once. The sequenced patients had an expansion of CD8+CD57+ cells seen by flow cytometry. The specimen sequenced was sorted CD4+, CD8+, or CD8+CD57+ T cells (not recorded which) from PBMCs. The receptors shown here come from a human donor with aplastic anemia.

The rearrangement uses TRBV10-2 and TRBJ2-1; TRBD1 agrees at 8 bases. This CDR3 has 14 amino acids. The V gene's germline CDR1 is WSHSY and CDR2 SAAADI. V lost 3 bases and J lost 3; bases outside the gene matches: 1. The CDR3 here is CASSDTGGYNEQFF. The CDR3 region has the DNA TGCGCCAGCAGTGATACAGGGGGCTACAATGAGCAGTTCTTC.

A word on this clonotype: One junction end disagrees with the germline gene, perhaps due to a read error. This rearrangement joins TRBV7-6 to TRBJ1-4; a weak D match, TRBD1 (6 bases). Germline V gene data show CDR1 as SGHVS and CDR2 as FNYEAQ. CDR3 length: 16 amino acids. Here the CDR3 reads CASSPRQVDLNEKLFF. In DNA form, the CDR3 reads TGTGCTAGCAGCCCGAGACAGGTAGACCTTAATGAAAAACTGTTTTTT.

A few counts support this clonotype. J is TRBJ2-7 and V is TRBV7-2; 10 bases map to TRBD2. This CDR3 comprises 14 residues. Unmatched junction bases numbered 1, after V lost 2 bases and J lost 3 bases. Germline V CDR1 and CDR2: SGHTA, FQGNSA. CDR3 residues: CASSLRTSGYEQYF. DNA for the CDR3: TGTGCCAGCAGCTTACGGACTAGCGGCTACGAGCAGTACTTC.

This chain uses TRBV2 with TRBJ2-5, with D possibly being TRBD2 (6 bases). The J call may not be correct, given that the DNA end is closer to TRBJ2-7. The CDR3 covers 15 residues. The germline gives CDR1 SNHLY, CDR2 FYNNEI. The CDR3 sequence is CASSEEASDGYEQYF. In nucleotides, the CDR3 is TGTGCCAGCAGTGAAGAGGCTAGCGATGGCTACGAGCAGTACTTC.

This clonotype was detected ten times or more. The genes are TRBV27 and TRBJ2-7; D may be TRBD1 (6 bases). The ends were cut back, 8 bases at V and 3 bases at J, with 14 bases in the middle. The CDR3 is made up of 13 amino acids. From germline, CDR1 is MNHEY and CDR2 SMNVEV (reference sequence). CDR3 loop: CASRAGTFYEQYF. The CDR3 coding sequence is TGTGCCAGCCGGGCAGGGACATTCTACGAGCAGTACTTC.

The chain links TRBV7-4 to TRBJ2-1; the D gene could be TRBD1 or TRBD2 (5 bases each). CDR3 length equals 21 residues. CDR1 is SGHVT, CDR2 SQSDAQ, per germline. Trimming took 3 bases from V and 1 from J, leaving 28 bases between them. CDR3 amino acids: CASSFTLLPVCFGASYNEQFF. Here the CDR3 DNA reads TGTGCCAGCAGCTTTACCCTCCTCCCCGTCTGTTTCGGGGCTTCCTACAATGAGCAGTTCTTC.

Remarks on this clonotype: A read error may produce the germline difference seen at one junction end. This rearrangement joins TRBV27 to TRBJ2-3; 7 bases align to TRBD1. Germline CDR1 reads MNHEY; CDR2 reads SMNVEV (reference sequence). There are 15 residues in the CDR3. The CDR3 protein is CASSPGTVSIDTQYF. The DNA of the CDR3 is TGTGCCAGCAGCCCCGGGACAGTTAGCATAGATACGCAGTATTTT.

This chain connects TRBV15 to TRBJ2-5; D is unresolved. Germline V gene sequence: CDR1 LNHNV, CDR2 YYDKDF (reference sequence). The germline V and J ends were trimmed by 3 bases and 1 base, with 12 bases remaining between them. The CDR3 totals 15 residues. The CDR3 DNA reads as TGTGCCACCAGCAGCCCCGGGCCCTCCCAAGAGACCCAGTACTTC. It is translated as CATSSPGPSQETQYF.

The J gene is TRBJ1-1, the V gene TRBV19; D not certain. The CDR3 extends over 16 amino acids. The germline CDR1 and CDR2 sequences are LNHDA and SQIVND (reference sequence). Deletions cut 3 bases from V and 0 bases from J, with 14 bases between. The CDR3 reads CASSIQRYHMNTEAFF. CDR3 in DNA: TGTGCCAGTAGTATTCAGCGGTACCACATGAACACTGAAGCTTTCTTT.

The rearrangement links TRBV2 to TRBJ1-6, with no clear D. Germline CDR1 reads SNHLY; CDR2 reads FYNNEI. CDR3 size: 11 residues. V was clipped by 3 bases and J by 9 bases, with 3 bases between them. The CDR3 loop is CASSDVSPLHF. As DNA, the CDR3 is TGTGCCAGCAGTGACGTTTCACCCCTCCACTTT.

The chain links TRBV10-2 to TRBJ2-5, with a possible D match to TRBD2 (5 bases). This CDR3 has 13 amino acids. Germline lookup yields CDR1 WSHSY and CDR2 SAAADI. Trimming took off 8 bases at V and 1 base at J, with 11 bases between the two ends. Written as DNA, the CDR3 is TGCGCCAGCTCGGCGGGCCCCCAAGAGACCCAGTACTTC. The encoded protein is CASSAGPQETQYF.

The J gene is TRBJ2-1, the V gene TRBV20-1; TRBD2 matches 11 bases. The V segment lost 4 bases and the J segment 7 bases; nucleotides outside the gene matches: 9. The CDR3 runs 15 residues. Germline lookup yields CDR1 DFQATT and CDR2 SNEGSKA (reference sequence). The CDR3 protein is CSAILAGGRGNEQFF. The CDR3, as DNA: TGCAGTGCTATCCTAGCGGGAGGACGGGGAAATGAGCAGTTCTTC.

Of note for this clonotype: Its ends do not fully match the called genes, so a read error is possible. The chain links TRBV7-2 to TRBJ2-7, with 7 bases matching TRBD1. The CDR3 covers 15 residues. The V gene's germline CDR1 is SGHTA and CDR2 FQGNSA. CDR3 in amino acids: CASSQEADRAYEQYF. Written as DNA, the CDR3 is TGCGCCAGCAGCCAAGAAGCTGACAGGGCCTACGAGCAGTACTTC.

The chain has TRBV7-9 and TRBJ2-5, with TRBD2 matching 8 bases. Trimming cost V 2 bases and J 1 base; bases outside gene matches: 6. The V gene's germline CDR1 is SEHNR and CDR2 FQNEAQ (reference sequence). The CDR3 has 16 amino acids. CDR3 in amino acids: CASSLPSGTSQETQYF. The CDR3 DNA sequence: TGTGCCAGCAGCTTACCCTCCGGGACTAGCCAAGAGACCCAGTACTTC.

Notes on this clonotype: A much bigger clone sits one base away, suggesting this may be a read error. This CDR3 reads CASSVGEDRRGDNEQFF. In DNA form, the CDR3 reads TGTGCCAGCAGCGTAGGAGAGGACCGGCGGGGGGACAATGAGCAGTTCTTC. The chain carries TRBV9 and TRBJ2-1; 8 positions agree with TRBD2. CDR1 and CDR2 from the germline V gene are SGDLS and YYNGEE. V shed 0 bases and J 5 bases; nucleotides not matched to a gene: 10. The CDR3 runs 17 residues.

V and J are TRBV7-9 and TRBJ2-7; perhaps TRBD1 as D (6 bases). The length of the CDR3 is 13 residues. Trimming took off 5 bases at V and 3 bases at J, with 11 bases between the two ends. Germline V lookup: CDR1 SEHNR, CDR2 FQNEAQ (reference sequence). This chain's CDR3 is CASSRTASYEQYF. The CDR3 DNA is TGTGCCAGCAGCCGGACAGCAAGCTACGAGCAGTACTTC.

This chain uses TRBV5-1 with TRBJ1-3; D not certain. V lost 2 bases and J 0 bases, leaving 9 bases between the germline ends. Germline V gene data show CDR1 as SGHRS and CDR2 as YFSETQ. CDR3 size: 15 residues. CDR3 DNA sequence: TGCGCCAGCAGCTTAGGAATCGGCTCTGGAAACACCATATATTTT. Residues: CASSLGIGSGNTIYF.